This TCR beta chain was recovered during a study of breast tumors, draining lymph nodes, adjacent tissues (dated by TCRdb to about 2016). In terms of the full investigation: In breast cancer patients, the study compared the TCR beta repertoires of tumor, adjacent nontumor tissue and axillary lymph nodes. The study was designed to assess the relationships and possible T-cell exchange between tumor, surrounding tissue and draining lymph node repertoires in human breast cancer. Beyond this particular receptor, the publication reports: Tumors showed preferential V and J gene usage, and their T-cell repertoire diversity fell below that of lymph nodes yet above that of nontumor tissue. The data were judged consistent with most tumor T cells deriving from the lymph node and then expanding within tumor tissue. In luminal-like breast cancer, tumor and nontumor tissue repertoires resembled each other significantly more than in basal-like breast cancer. The conclusion that tumor T cells originate in lymph nodes was presented as consistent with a hypothesis rather than as directly demonstrated.

The lymph node samples were taken from the axillary draining lymph nodes of breast cancer patients. As regards this clonotype: Its cognate antigen has yet to be identified. Since a much larger clone is just one base distant, this may be a read error. The CDR3 does not end in the conserved phenylalanine or tryptophan, so this is likely a read error.

The instrument given in TCRdb is Illumina HiSeq 2000. Multiplex PCR amplification was used to generate the TCR beta chain libraries. The amplified TCR beta chain products were analyzed by high-throughput sequencing. Using fastp at Q25 and MiXCR, TCRdb reprocessed the public reads and kept productive beta chains. Rows are unified per CDR3 protein, each entry keeping the most common DNA and genes. For this sample the table gives around 120,000 distinct CDR3 sequences, of which roughly 21% were detected only once. Jointly, the top ten make up under 4.5% of the sample. The CDR3 is 14 amino acids in total, end residues counted. The CDR3 DNA has 42 bases and is translated from base 1. CDR1 KGHSH and CDR2 LQKENI were looked up in the germline V gene. Ends trimmed: V by 5 bases, J by 4 bases; bases unmatched to a gene: 5.

This sequence originates from a female donor with breast cancer. Some clones in this sample may be carry-over from other donors' samples. The rearrangement joined TRBV18 to TRBJ2-5, with TRBD1 identical over 9 junction bases. Sequencing was carried out using axillary lymph node tissue. The CDR3 protein: CASSSGQGRETQYS. The nucleotide sequence reads as follows: TGTGCCAGCTCAAGTGGACAGGGGAGAGAGACCCAGTACTCC.